A single sample gave rise to the 26 T cell receptor beta chains below, sequenced in a study of T-cell reconstitution after alpha-beta-depleted transplantation in children. Preparation of the TCRbeta library involved a method that used unique molecular identifiers. TCRdb re-analysed the PCR reads in MiXCR, keeping a single row per CDR3 protein. The data hold hundreds of thousands of distinct CDR3 sequences, with approximately 10% observed a single time. Sequenced material: PBMCs from the stem cell graft donor, taken from the stem cell graft. These receptors were obtained from a human donor who donated a stem cell graft to a child with acute lymphoblastic leukemia.

The chain couples TRBV5-1 to TRBJ2-3; TRBD1 is a possible D gene (5 bases). Trimming removed 0 bases from V and 4 bases from J, with 9 bases in between. This CDR3 is 14 amino acids long. Germline values: CDR1 SGHRS, CDR2 YFSETQ. The chain's CDR3 is CASSLGGRADTQYF. The CDR3 nucleotides read TGCGCCAGCAGCTTGGGGGGCAGGGCAGATACGCAGTATTTT.

The sample holds a few counts of this clonotype. This chain joins TRBV30 and TRBJ1-1; TRBD1 aligns across 8 bases. With V trimmed by 2 bases and J by 3 bases, 8 bases remained unmatched. The germline V gene has CDR1 GTSNPN and CDR2 SVGIG (reference sequence). The CDR3 length is 15 residues. CDR3 residues: CAWSSSQGAYTEAFF. DNA of the CDR3: TGTGCCTGGAGTTCCTCTCAGGGGGCCTACACTGAAGCTTTCTTT.

This clonotype was seen ten or more times. The CDR3 loop is CASSYSDSAYEQYF. Written as DNA, the CDR3 is TGTGCCAGCAGTTACTCGGACAGTGCCTACGAGCAGTACTTC. The chain links TRBV6-5 to TRBJ2-7, with TRBD1 as a possible D gene (6 bases). Germline V gives CDR1 MNHEY, CDR2 SVGAGI. V lost 0 bases, J lost 2 bases, and 8 bases lay in between. This CDR3 has 14 amino acids.

J is TRBJ2-7 and V is TRBV2; D perhaps matches TRBD1 (6 bases). The ends were cut back, 0 bases at V and 3 bases at J, with 6 bases in the middle. This CDR3 has 13 amino acids. From germline, CDR1 is SNHLY and CDR2 FYNNEI. The CDR3 DNA follows: TGTGCCAGCAGTGAAGCGACAGGCTACGAGCAGTACTTC. It yields the protein CASSEATGYEQYF.

This clonotype was detected only once. The J gene is TRBJ2-7, the V gene TRBV24-1; 10 positions agree with TRBD1. Germline values: CDR1 KGHDR, CDR2 SFDVKD. The CDR3 loop spans 16 amino acids. The J segment lost 7 bases and the V segment lost 4 bases, leaving 12 bases of the junction unmatched. CDR3 residues: CATSDSRQGAVSEQYF. The CDR3 DNA reads as TGTGCCACCAGTGACTCGCGACAGGGGGCCGTCTCTGAGCAGTACTTC.

The rearrangement joins TRBV12-3 or TRBV12-4 to TRBJ1-1; 10 bases match TRBD1. J lost 3 bases, V lost 4 bases, and 5 bases had no gene match. This CDR3 is 15 amino acids long. CDR3 in amino acids: CASSWPGQGYTEAFF. The CDR3 region has the DNA TGTGCCAGCAGTTGGCCGGGACAGGGGTACACTGAAGCTTTCTTT.

A note on this clonotype: The conserved final phenylalanine or tryptophan is absent from the CDR3, which likely points to a read error. No DNA is shown, since the ends of the CDR3 on it are uncertain; the CDR3 is the one TCRdb lists. This chain uses TRBV20-1 with TRBJ1-6. Both ends counted, the CDR3 spans 9 residues. Germline V gives CDR1 DFQATT, CDR2 SNEGSKA (reference sequence). This CDR3 reads CSARDGTLA.

This clonotype was seen many times. This chain links TRBV7-6 with TRBJ1-1, with D perhaps TRBD1 (6 bases). Germline CDR1 SGHVS, CDR2 FNYEAQ. CDR3 length: 14 residues. The V gene lost 3 bases and the J gene lost 7 bases, with 15 bases spanning the gap. The CDR3 loop reads CASSLAGYRDEAFF. CDR3 DNA: TGTGCCAGCAGCTTGGCCGGGTACAGGGATGAAGCTTTCTTT.

J is TRBJ1-1 and V is TRBV7-2, with D perhaps matching TRBD1 (6 bases). V was pared by 5 bases and J by 4 bases, with 17 bases between. The CDR3 has 15 residues. Germline CDR1 reads SGHTA; CDR2 reads FQGNSA. The CDR3 nucleotides read TGTGCCAGCAGCGAACAGGGAATTTTGGGCACTGAAGCTTTCTTT. Amino acid sequence: CASSEQGILGTEAFF.

The gene calls are TRBV7-8 and TRBJ1-4; the D is unclear. The CDR3 covers 12 residues. Germline CDR1 and CDR2: SGHVS and FQNEAQ. Trimming removed 7 bases from V and 8 bases from J, with 11 bases in between. This CDR3 reads CASMTEGEKLFF. The CDR3 DNA reads as TGTGCCAGCATGACCGAAGGCGAAAAACTGTTTTTT.

The V gene is TRBV7-9, the J gene TRBJ1-1; the D gene is possibly TRBD1 (5 bases). Trimming left V 2 bases short and J 7 bases short, with 14 bases between. There are 14 residues in the CDR3. The germline V gene encodes CDR1 SEHNR and CDR2 FQNEAQ (reference sequence). This CDR3 is CASSLLQGTGEAFF. The CDR3 DNA reads as TGTGCCAGCAGCTTACTTCAGGGAACTGGTGAAGCTTTCTTT.

This clonotype was found many times. The rearrangement joins TRBV4-1 to TRBJ2-1, with D unclear. This CDR3 has 17 residues. The V gene lost 2 bases and the J gene lost 0 bases, with 14 bases spanning the gap. Germline CDR1 MGHRA, CDR2 YSYEKL. The CDR3 bases are TGCGCCAGCAGCCAAATAGAAGGACGGAGCTCCTACAATGAGCAGTTCTTC. It translates to CASSQIEGRSSYNEQFF.

The chain links TRBV21-1 to TRBJ1-5; the table's D call, TRBD1, was not checked against the DNA. TRBV21-1 is an annotated pseudogene. CDR3 size: 16 residues. The CDR3 loop reads CASSAPLDRERQPQHF. The CDR3 nucleotides are TGTGCCAGCAGCGCCCCTCTGGACAGGGAGAGGCAGCCCCAGCATTTT.

This clonotype appeared many times. The rearrangement links TRBV27 to TRBJ2-2; possible D gene TRBD1, 6 bases. Germline lookup yields CDR1 MNHEY and CDR2 SMNVEV (reference sequence). The CDR3 extends over 17 amino acids. The ends were cut back, 6 bases at V and 3 bases at J, with 20 bases in the middle. This CDR3 reads CASRTLSQGQYTGELFF. The CDR3 region has the DNA TGTGCCAGCAGAACCCTCTCCCAGGGGCAATACACCGGGGAGCTGTTTTTT.

This clonotype was detected a few times. This chain joins TRBV15 and TRBJ2-1; 12 bases align to TRBD2. V shed 0 bases and J 2 bases; nucleotides not matched to a gene: 11. The germline gives CDR1 LNHNV, CDR2 YYDKDF (reference sequence). This CDR3 spans 20 amino acids. CDR3 sequence reads: CATSRDWWLAGGLTYNEQFF. The CDR3 bases are TGTGCCACCAGCAGAGATTGGTGGCTAGCGGGGGGGCTGACCTACAATGAGCAGTTCTTC.

The chain carries TRBV7-9 and TRBJ1-2, with 8 bases matching TRBD1. CDR1 and CDR2 (germline): SEHNR, FQNEAQ (reference sequence). The CDR3 spans 16 residues. J lost 6 bases, V lost 1 base, and 10 bases had no gene match. The CDR3 region has the DNA TGTGCCAGCAGCTTAGTATCCCAGGGGGCTCTGGATGGCTACACCTTC. Amino acids: CASSLVSQGALDGYTF.

The V gene is TRBV5-1, the J gene TRBJ2-1; 7 bases are a match to TRBD1. Germline V gives CDR1 SGHRS, CDR2 YFSETQ. The CDR3 spans 16 residues. Germline trimming cut 4 bases from V and 3 bases from J; bases unmatched to any gene: 10. CDR3 bases: TGCGCCAGCAGCGTAGACAGGGTTTGGGGCTACAATGAGCAGTTCTTC. Translated, it gives CASSVDRVWGYNEQFF.

The chain joins TRBV28 to TRBJ1-1; the D is unclear. Trimming removed 6 bases from V and 0 bases from J, with 14 bases in between. Germline V gives CDR1 MDHEN, CDR2 SYDVKM. This CDR3 is 15 amino acids long. This CDR3 is CASRPPERMNTEAFF. The CDR3 nucleotides read TGTGCCAGCAGACCCCCAGAAAGGATGAACACTGAAGCTTTCTTT.

The rearrangement uses TRBV7-2 and TRBJ1-1; TRBD1 might be the D (6 bases). The CDR3 has 15 residues. Germline V gene data show CDR1 as SGHTA and CDR2 as FQGNSA. V lost 1 base and J lost 7, with 16 bases in between. The CDR3 protein is CASSLVGRGLGEAFF. CDR3 in DNA: TGTGCCAGCAGCTTAGTGGGCAGGGGCCTTGGTGAAGCTTTCTTT.

The chain recombines TRBV3-1 with TRBJ1-2; possibly TRBD1 for D (6 bases). Germline V gives CDR1 LGHDT, CDR2 YNNKEL (reference sequence). This CDR3 comprises 14 residues. The V and J ends lost 2 bases and 8 bases respectively, with 15 bases between them. The CDR3 spells CASSQPGVRGGYTF. The DNA of the CDR3 is TGTGCCAGCAGCCAACCAGGGGTCCGGGGAGGCTACACCTTC.

In its sample, this clonotype was seen many times. The rearrangement uses TRBV5-1 and TRBJ2-5; 14 nucleotides agree with TRBD2. The CDR3 is 15 residues long. The V segment lost 3 bases and the J segment 3 bases; nucleotides outside the gene matches: 1. Per the germline V gene, CDR1 is SGHRS and CDR2 is YFSETQ. The CDR3 region has the DNA TGCGCCAGCAGCTCGGGACTAGCGGGGGAAGAGACCCAGTACTTC. Its translation is CASSSGLAGEETQYF.

This clonotype showed up many times. V is TRBV4-2 and J is TRBJ2-3; no clear D. CDR1 and CDR2 from the germline V gene are LGHNA and YNFKEQ. Trimming stripped 0 bases from V and 1 base from J, with 11 bases between. The CDR3 consists of 16 residues. The CDR3 region has the DNA TGTGCCAGCAGCCAAGAGGGCCCCCCCCGCACAGATACGCAGTATTTT. Translating it yields CASSQEGPPRTDTQYF.

This chain joins TRBV27 and TRBJ1-2; 8 bases match TRBD1. Per the germline V gene, CDR1 is MNHEY and CDR2 is SMNVEV (reference sequence). This CDR3 comprises 14 residues. With V trimmed by 0 bases and J by 5 bases, 2 bases remained unmatched. In nucleotides, the CDR3 is TGTGCCAGCAGTTTATCCCAGGGGGCATATGGCTACACCTTC. Translating gives CASSLSQGAYGYTF.

This clonotype was seen ten or more times. This sequence joins TRBV27 and TRBJ2-1; D gene ambiguous. Germline loops: CDR1 MNHEY, CDR2 SMNVEV (reference sequence). CDR3 size: 14 residues. Trimming removed 5 bases from V and 6 bases from J, with 14 bases in between. The CDR3 DNA sequence: TGTGCCAGCAGTCCTTGGAGATGGGGCAATGAGCAGTTCTTC. Encoded protein: CASSPWRWGNEQFF.

This sequence joins TRBV11-2 and TRBJ2-5; D is perhaps TRBD1 (6 bases). V gave up 6 bases and J gave up 3 bases, with 11 bases separating them. Germline V lookup: CDR1 SGHAT, CDR2 FQNNGV. The CDR3 totals 13 residues. The CDR3 reads CASRAQGEETQYF. CDR3 coding DNA: TGTGCCAGCAGGGCACAGGGAGAAGAGACCCAGTACTTC.

The chain couples TRBV7-8 to TRBJ1-1; 10 bases align to TRBD1. The CDR3 has 18 residues. The V and J ends lost 5 bases and 4 bases, in that order; junction bases with no gene match: 16. CDR1 and CDR2 from the germline V gene are SGHVS and FQNEAQ. For the CDR3, the DNA is TGTGCCAGCAGCGTACCGGGACAGGGGCTGGGAGGGGGCACTGAAGCTTTCTTT. Translation: CASSVPGQGLGGGTEAFF.